This passage covers 17 T cell receptor beta chains from one sample sequenced in a study of PD-1 blockade in classical Hodgkin lymphoma. Described time point: cycle 4 day 1 (C4D1), after five to seven weeks of nivolumab. Each patient experienced a relapse that followed autologous stem cell transplantation, and brentuximab vedotin exposure varied. The data were produced by immunoSEQ multiplex PCR, yet TCRdb's version contains in-frame clones alone and is incomplete. The sample consists of approximately 24,000 clones, about 81% of them appearing once. This specimen consisted of peripheral blood mononuclear cells (PBMCs), obtained before the fourth cycle of nivolumab. All receptors derive from a human donor with classical Hodgkin lymphoma.

The chain employs TRBV9 and TRBJ2-1; D may be TRBD2 (6 bases). V lost 0 bases and J 7 bases, leaving 8 bases between the germline ends. Germline V CDR1 and CDR2: SGDLS, YYNGEE. CDR3 size: 13 residues. The CDR3 region is CASSVAGRNEQFF. The DNA for the CDR3 is TGTGCCAGCAGCGTAGCGGGGAGGAATGAGCAGTTCTTC.

This clone has only one observation. The rearrangement uses TRBV28 and TRBJ2-1; D call uncertain. The CDR3 spans 16 residues. V was shortened by 4 bases and J by 0 bases, with 13 bases between the two germline ends. Germline V lookup: CDR1 MDHEN, CDR2 SYDVKM. CDR3 protein: CASSYIQRSSYNEQFF. As DNA, the CDR3 is TGTGCCAGCAGTTACATACAGAGGAGCTCCTACAATGAGCAGTTCTTC.

This clone was seen only once. This chain joins TRBV9 and TRBJ2-7; 8 bases map to TRBD2. With 2 bases clipped from V and 0 bases from J, the junction kept 4 bases outside the gene matches. CDR1 is SGDLS and CDR2 is YYNGEE in the germline V gene. The CDR3 is 15 residues long. The DNA for the CDR3 is TGTGCCAGCAGCGTGGGGAGCGGGAGCTCCTACGAGCAGTACTTC. Its protein is CASSVGSGSSYEQYF.

The chain joins TRBV5-6 to TRBJ1-2; D not certain. The ends were cut back, 3 bases at V and 2 bases at J, with 14 bases in the middle. The V gene's germline CDR1 is SGHDT and CDR2 YYEEEE. The CDR3 contains 15 residues. The CDR3 region has the DNA TGTGCCAGCAGCTCCCTCGGAAGTCCCAACTATGGCTACACCTTC. Its translation: CASSSLGSPNYGYTF.

The V gene is TRBV5-1, the J gene TRBJ1-1, with 9 bases lining up with TRBD1. The CDR3 consists of 13 residues. The V and J ends lost 0 bases and 8 bases, in that order; junction bases with no gene match: 2. The germline V gene encodes CDR1 SGHRS and CDR2 YFSETQ. CDR3 protein: CASSLGDRAEAFF. CDR3 nucleotide sequence: TGCGCCAGCAGCTTGGGGGACAGGGCCGAAGCTTTCTTT. Based on the CDR3 plus reference TRBV5-1 and TRBJ1-1, the full variable domain is KAGVTQTPRYLIKTRGQQVTLSCSPISGHRSVSWYQQTPGQGLQFLFEYFSETQRNKGNFPGRFSGRQFSNSRSEMNVSTLELGDSALYLCASSLGDRAEAFFGQGTRLTVV.

This rearrangement joins TRBV7-2 to TRBJ2-7, with TRBD2 matching over 7 bases. The CDR3 is made up of 15 amino acids. The V gene's germline CDR1 is SGHTA and CDR2 FQGNSA. V gave up 2 bases and J gave up 2 bases; unmatched junction bases: 6. Here the CDR3 reads CASSLIASGAYEQYF. Here the CDR3 DNA reads TGTGCCAGCAGCTTAATAGCTAGCGGAGCCTACGAGCAGTACTTC.

The genes are TRBV4-3 and TRBJ2-1, with unresolved D. Trimming stripped 0 bases from V and 6 bases from J, with 9 bases between. CDR3 length equals 14 residues. From germline, CDR1 is LGHNA and CDR2 YSLEER. The CDR3: CASSQDSGPNEQFF. The DNA for the CDR3 is TGCGCCAGCAGCCAAGACTCTGGTCCCAATGAGCAGTTCTTC.

The rearrangement uses TRBV6-5 and TRBJ2-7, with 12 bases fitting TRBD2. The CDR3 is 16 residues long. The junction had 4 bases not matched to a gene; V was cut back by 0 bases and J by 4 bases. Per germline, CDR1 MNHEY and CDR2 SVGAGI. CDR3 region: CASSYSWTSGKYEQYF. The CDR3 region has the DNA TGTGCCAGCAGTTACTCCTGGACTAGCGGGAAATACGAGCAGTACTTC.

This rearrangement joins TRBV4-3 to TRBJ1-1; D is uncertain. This CDR3 region has 13 residues. V was clipped by 0 bases and J by 3 bases, with 5 bases between them. The germline V gene encodes CDR1 LGHNA and CDR2 YSLEER. CDR3 sequence: CASSQDWDTEAFF. The CDR3 coding sequence is TGCGCCAGCAGCCAAGATTGGGACACTGAAGCTTTCTTT.

CDR3 residues: CASSVEGGIYGYTF. In DNA form, the CDR3 reads TGTGCCAGCAGTGTCGAGGGGGGGATCTATGGCTACACCTTC. J is TRBJ1-2 and V is TRBV2; a weak D match, TRBD1 (6 bases). CDR1 SNHLY and CDR2 FYNNEI come from the germline V gene. The CDR3 covers 14 residues. V was cut by 4 bases and J by 4 bases, with 13 bases left in between. The whole variable domain, remainder taken from reference TRBV2 and TRBJ1-2, is EPEVTQTPSHQVTQMGQEVILRCVPISNHLYFYWYRQILGQKVEFLVSFYNNEISEKSEIFDDQFSVERPDGSNFTLKIRSTKLEDSAMYFCASSVEGGIYGYTFGSGTRLTVV.

This chain links TRBV2 with TRBJ1-2; TRBD1 is a possible D gene (6 bases). Trimming shortened V by 7 bases and J by 4 bases, and 22 bases separated the two germline ends. CDR3 length: 16 residues. The germline V gene encodes CDR1 SNHLY and CDR2 FYNNEI. The CDR3 region has the DNA TGTGCCAGCAACCCTGGGGAGGGGGTTCCCTTCTATGGCTACACCTTC. Translated, it gives CASNPGEGVPFYGYTF.

The CDR3 reads CASSLVVRNTGELFF. The CDR3 DNA reads as TGTGCCAGCAGCTTAGTAGTCCGGAACACCGGGGAGCTGTTTTTT. The V gene is TRBV11-2, the J gene TRBJ2-2; D gene unclear. The V and J ends lost 1 base and 1 base respectively, with 7 bases between them. This CDR3 has 15 residues. Germline values: CDR1 SGHAT, CDR2 FQNNGV.

This clone was detected a few times. This chain uses TRBV11-2 with TRBJ1-1; D not resolved. Germline values: CDR1 SGHAT, CDR2 FQNNGV. V was trimmed by 8 bases and J by 5 bases, leaving 18 bases between them. The CDR3 length is 14 residues. The CDR3, as DNA: TGTGCCAGCGGTATCCTAGGAGGGATGACTGAAGCTTTCTTT. It specifies CASGILGGMTEAFF.

The V call is TRBV9, the J call TRBJ2-1; unclear D gene. The V gene lost 4 bases and the J gene lost 6 bases, with 11 bases spanning the gap. The CDR3 sequence is 13 residues long. Germline V lookup: CDR1 SGDLS, CDR2 YYNGEE. CDR3: CASSPRPGNEQFF. The CDR3 DNA sequence: TGTGCCAGCAGCCCGCGACCGGGCAATGAGCAGTTCTTC.

The chain recombines TRBV7-3 with TRBJ2-7, with TRBD1 as a possible D gene (6 bases). The CDR3 is 13 amino acids. Germline loops: CDR1 SGHTA, CDR2 FQGTGA. Trimming cost V 5 bases and J 6 bases, with 14 bases left between them. In nucleotides, the CDR3 is TGTGCCAGCAGCACCCGACAGGACGGCGAGCAGTACTTC. Translated, it gives CASSTRQDGEQYF.

This clone was observed a few times. The V gene is TRBV7-9, the J gene TRBJ2-1; D tentatively fits TRBD1 or TRBD2 (5 bases each). V dropped 1 base and J dropped 8 bases, with 6 bases sitting between them. Germline CDR1 is SEHNR and CDR2 is FQNEAQ (reference sequence). The CDR3 length is 12 residues. The CDR3 nucleotides read TGTGCCAGCAGCTTAGGAGGGGATGAGCAGTTCTTC. It yields the protein CASSLGGDEQFF.

The chain employs TRBV18 and TRBJ2-3, with D perhaps given as TRBD1 or TRBD2 (5 bases each). Trimming removed 5 bases at V and 6 bases at J, with 21 bases between. The CDR3 runs 16 residues. The germline V gene has CDR1 KGHSH and CDR2 LQKENI. In DNA form, the CDR3 reads TGTGCCAGCTCAGCGAGCCGGGACGGATCGACCGATACGCAGTATTTT. Encoded protein: CASSASRDGSTDTQYF. Combining the CDR3 with reference TRBV18 and TRBJ2-3 gives the whole variable domain NAGVMQNPRHLVRRRGQEARLRCSPMKGHSHVYWYRQLPEEGLKFMVYLQKENIIDESGMPKERFSAEFPKEGPSILRIQQVVRGDSAAYFCASSASRDGSTDTQYFGPGTRLTVL.